One and the same sample provided the 19 T cell receptor beta chains below, sequenced in a study of T cell repertoires in ileal Crohn's disease. The time point is: neoterminal ileum biopsy at postoperative endoscopy, about 6 months after surgery. The method was immunoSEQ multiplex PCR; TCRdb's version includes in-frame clones alone and lacks a portion of them. The data hold about 62,000 clones, with approximately 91% observed a single time. Sequencing was carried out using ileal tissue. All receptors derive from an adult with Crohn's disease.

The CDR3 DNA reads as TGTGCCAGCAGTTACTTGGCGGGAGGCACAGATACGCAGTATTTT. As protein: CASSYLAGGTDTQYF. This chain uses TRBV6-5 with TRBJ2-3; TRBD2 matches 7 bases. CDR1 is MNHEY and CDR2 is SVGAGI in the germline V gene. The trim removed 1 base at V and 1 base at J, leaving 2 bases unmatched. CDR3 size: 15 residues.

The J gene is TRBJ1-2, the V gene TRBV5-1, with 7 bases aligning to TRBD1. CDR1 and CDR2 from the germline V gene are SGHRS and YFSETQ. The junction had 4 bases not matched to a gene; V was cut back by 4 bases and J by 4 bases. The CDR3 consists of 13 residues. The CDR3 DNA sequence: TGCGCCAGCAGCCGGGGACAGACCTATGGCTACACCTTC. Translation: CASSRGQTYGYTF.

This clone was counted once. The chain couples TRBV5-1 to TRBJ1-3; no firm D call. This CDR3 comprises 15 residues. The V gene lost 0 bases and the J gene lost 2 bases, with 9 bases spanning the gap. CDR1 is SGHRS and CDR2 is YFSETQ in the germline V gene. In DNA, the CDR3 is TGCGCCAGCAGCTTGGGGGGAGGAACTGGAAACACCATATATTTT. It translates to CASSLGGGTGNTIYF.

The rearrangement joins TRBV4-2 to TRBJ2-7, with D possibly matching TRBD1 (5 bases). The length of the CDR3 is 15 residues. The germline V and J ends were trimmed by 5 bases and 2 bases, with 16 bases remaining between them. Germline values: CDR1 LGHNA, CDR2 YNFKEQ. The CDR3 loop is CASSARQNLAYEQYF. The CDR3 DNA follows: TGTGCCAGCAGCGCTAGACAGAACCTAGCCTACGAGCAGTACTTC.

V and J are TRBV18 and TRBJ1-2, with D perhaps TRBD1 (6 bases). V lost 3 bases to trimming and J lost 7 bases, with 15 bases between them. The germline gives CDR1 KGHSH, CDR2 LQKENI. This CDR3 comprises 14 residues. The CDR3 sequence is CASSPGQLVSGYTF. In DNA, the CDR3 is TGTGCCAGCTCACCCGGACAGTTAGTCTCTGGCTACACCTTC.

This clone has a single count. This chain links TRBV5-1 with TRBJ2-7; 7 positions match TRBD1. The junction had 4 bases not matched to a gene; V was cut back by 4 bases and J by 3 bases. The CDR3 is 13 residues long. CDR1 is SGHRS and CDR2 is YFSETQ in the germline V gene. DNA for the CDR3: TGCGCCAGCAGCCCGGGACAGATCTACGAGCAGTACTTC. Translated, it gives CASSPGQIYEQYF. Full variable domain (missing parts from reference TRBV5-1 and TRBJ2-7): KAGVTQTPRYLIKTRGQQVTLSCSPISGHRSVSWYQQTPGQGLQFLFEYFSETQRNKGNFPGRFSGRQFSNSRSEMNVSTLELGDSALYLCASSPGQIYEQYFGPGTRLTVT.

The V call is TRBV19, the J call TRBJ2-2, with 9 bases lining up with TRBD1. CDR1 LNHDA and CDR2 SQIVND come from the germline V gene (reference sequence). CDR3 size: 15 residues. Losses at the gene ends were 7 bases for V and 3 bases for J; bases not matched to a gene: 6. CDR3 region: CASITWTGDTGELFF. The CDR3 DNA is TGTGCCAGTATCACATGGACAGGGGACACCGGGGAGCTGTTTTTT.

This clone was observed a few times. The rearrangement joins TRBV19 to TRBJ1-2; tentative D call: TRBD1 (6 bases). The ends were cut back, 1 base at V and 3 bases at J, with 12 bases in the middle. This CDR3 is built from 15 residues. Germline CDR1 LNHDA, CDR2 SQIVND (reference sequence). The CDR3 loop is CASSIGPGADYGYTF. CDR3 bases: TGTGCCAGTAGTATAGGACCAGGGGCCGACTATGGCTACACCTTC. Complete variable domain (other parts from reference TRBV19 and TRBJ1-2): DGGITQSPKYLFRKEGQNVTLSCEQNLNHDAMYWYRQDPGQGLRLIYYSQIVNDFQKGDIAEGYSVSREKKESFPLTVTSAQKNPTAFYLCASSIGPGADYGYTFGSGTRLTVV.

This rearrangement joins TRBV25-1 to TRBJ2-1; 9 bases line up with TRBD2. From germline, CDR1 is MGHDK and CDR2 SYGVNS. CDR3 size: 15 residues. V was clipped by 4 bases and J by 3 bases; unmatched bases: 4. CDR3 region: CASSGSGGLYNEQFF. The CDR3 DNA follows: TGTGCCAGCAGTGGAAGCGGGGGGCTCTACAATGAGCAGTTCTTC.

The chain is built from TRBV7-2 and TRBJ2-3; D is unresolved. V was pared by 8 bases and J by 5 bases, with 14 bases between. This CDR3 is built from 13 residues. CDR1 is SGHTA and CDR2 is FQGNSA in the germline V gene. CDR3 in amino acids: CASSTYYQDTQYF. In DNA form, the CDR3 reads TGTGCCAGCTCCACGTACTACCAAGATACGCAGTATTTT.

This chain links TRBV19 with TRBJ1-1; the D gene is possibly TRBD1 (5 bases). The CDR3 consists of 14 residues. CDR1 is LNHDA and CDR2 is SQIVND in the germline V gene (reference sequence). The germline V and J ends were trimmed by 6 bases and 3 bases, with 14 bases remaining between them. CDR3 protein: CASRGGRSDTEAFF. The CDR3 DNA is TGTGCCAGTAGGGGGGGACGATCGGACACTGAAGCTTTCTTT.

The rearrangement joins TRBV28 to TRBJ2-7, with 8 bases matching TRBD2. V gave up 5 bases and J gave up 4 bases; unmatched junction bases: 13. The CDR3 consists of 16 residues. Germline-derived CDR1 and CDR2 are MDHEN and SYDVKM. Here the CDR3 reads CASSPPQVAGLYEQYF. CDR3 coding DNA: TGTGCCAGCAGTCCCCCCCAGGTAGCGGGATTGTACGAGCAGTACTTC.

The chain joins TRBV11-1 to TRBJ1-2, with 9 positions matching TRBD1. Losses at the gene ends were 2 bases for V and 6 bases for J; bases not matched to a gene: 10. CDR1 is SGHAT and CDR2 is FQDESV in the germline V gene (reference sequence). This CDR3 comprises 16 residues. The CDR3 bases are TGTGCCAGCAGCTTATCCGAAGGGACAGGGATTCATGGCTACACCTTC. It specifies CASSLSEGTGIHGYTF.

The rearrangement joins TRBV12-5 to TRBJ2-3; 7 bases line up with TRBD2. With 0 bases clipped from V and 1 base from J, the junction kept 1 base outside the gene matches. The CDR3 has 15 amino acids. Germline values: CDR1 LGHNT, CDR2 FRNRAP. The CDR3 sequence: CASGLVLAGTDTQYF. DNA of the CDR3: TGTGCTAGTGGTTTGGTCCTAGCGGGCACAGATACGCAGTATTTT.

The gene calls are TRBV30 and TRBJ1-2; 7 positions agree with TRBD1. Trimming cost V 5 bases and J 4 bases; bases outside gene matches: 4. Germline CDR1 GTSNPN, CDR2 SVGIG (reference sequence). The CDR3 length is 12 residues. DNA for the CDR3: TGTGCCTGGCAGGGACAGACCTATGGCTACACCTTC. Its translation is CAWQGQTYGYTF.

The CDR3 loop reads CASSSGTRGKETQYF. The CDR3, as DNA: TGTGCCAGCAGCTCCGGGACTAGGGGCAAGGAGACCCAGTACTTC. The chain joins TRBV7-2 to TRBJ2-5, with TRBD2 identical over 8 bases. CDR1 SGHTA and CDR2 FQGNSA come from the germline V gene. Trimming cost V 4 bases and J 5 bases; bases outside gene matches: 9. The CDR3 is 15 amino acids. The full variable domain, with the rest looked up from reference TRBV7-2 and TRBJ2-5, is GAGVSQSPSNKVTEKGKDVELRCDPISGHTALYWYRQSLGQGLEFLIYFQGNSAPDKSGLPSDRFSAERTGGSVSTLTIQRTQQEDSAVYLCASSSGTRGKETQYFGPGTRLLVL.

V and J are TRBV30 and TRBJ2-1, with 7 nucleotides matching TRBD2. Germline V lookup: CDR1 GTSNPN, CDR2 SVGIG (reference sequence). The CDR3 spans 13 residues. V was clipped by 1 base and J by 5 bases; unmatched bases: 2. The CDR3 DNA reads TGTGCCTGGAGTGGACTAGCAGACAATGAGCAGTTCTTC. Protein product: CAWSGLADNEQFF.

V is TRBV27 and J is TRBJ2-1, with 14 bases matching TRBD2. Trimming cost V 3 bases and J 9 bases; bases outside gene matches: 7. The CDR3 contains 16 residues. Germline V gives CDR1 MNHEY, CDR2 SMNVEV (reference sequence). In DNA form, the CDR3 reads TGTGCCAGCAGTTTTGGACAGGGGACTAGCGGGAGTGAGCAGTTCTTC. This encodes CASSFGQGTSGSEQFF.

The chain is built from TRBV7-2 and TRBJ2-3; weak D call: TRBD2 (5 bases). The CDR3 runs to 17 residues. V lost 5 bases and J lost 4, with 22 bases in between. Germline V gene sequence: CDR1 SGHTA, CDR2 FQGNSA. CDR3: CASSTSLRAAFADTQYF. The CDR3 DNA reads as TGTGCCAGCAGCACGTCGTTGCGGGCGGCCTTTGCAGATACGCAGTATTTT.